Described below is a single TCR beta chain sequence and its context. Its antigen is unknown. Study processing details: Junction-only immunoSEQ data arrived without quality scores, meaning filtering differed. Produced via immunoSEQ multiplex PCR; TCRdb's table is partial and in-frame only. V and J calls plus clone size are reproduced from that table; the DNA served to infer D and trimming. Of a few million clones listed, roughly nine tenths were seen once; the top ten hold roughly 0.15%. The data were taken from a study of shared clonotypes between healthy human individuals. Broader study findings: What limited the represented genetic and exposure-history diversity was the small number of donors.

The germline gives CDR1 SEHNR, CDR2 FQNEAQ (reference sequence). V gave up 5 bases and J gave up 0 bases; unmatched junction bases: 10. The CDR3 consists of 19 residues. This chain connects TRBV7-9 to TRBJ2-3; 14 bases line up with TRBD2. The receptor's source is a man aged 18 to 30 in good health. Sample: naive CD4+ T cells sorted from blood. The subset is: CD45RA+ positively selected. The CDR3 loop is CASSRGTSGGQSSTDTQYF. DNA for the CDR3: TGTGCCAGCAGCAGAGGGACTAGCGGGGGACAGTCTAGCACAGATACGCAGTATTTT.